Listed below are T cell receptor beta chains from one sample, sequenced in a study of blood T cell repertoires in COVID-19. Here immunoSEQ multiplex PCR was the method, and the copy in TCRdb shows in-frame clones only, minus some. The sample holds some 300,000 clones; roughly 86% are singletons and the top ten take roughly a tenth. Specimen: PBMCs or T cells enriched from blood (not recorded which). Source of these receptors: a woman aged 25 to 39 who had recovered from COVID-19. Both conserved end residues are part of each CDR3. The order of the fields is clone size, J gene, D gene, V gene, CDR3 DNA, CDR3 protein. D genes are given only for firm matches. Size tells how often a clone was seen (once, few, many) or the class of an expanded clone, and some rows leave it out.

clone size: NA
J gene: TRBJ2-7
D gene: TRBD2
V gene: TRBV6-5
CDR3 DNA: TGTGCCAGCAGCTGGGGCACTAGCGTGCACTACGAGCAGTACTTC
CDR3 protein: CASSWGTSVHYEQYF

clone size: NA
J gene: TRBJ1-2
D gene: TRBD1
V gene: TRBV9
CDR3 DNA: TGTGCCAGCAGCGACAACAGGGGGCGCATATATGGCTACACCTTC
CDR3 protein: CASSDNRGRIYGYTF

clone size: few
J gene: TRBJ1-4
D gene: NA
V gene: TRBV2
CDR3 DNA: TGTGCCAGCACCCAACAGGGAGTGGATGAAAAACTGTTTTTT
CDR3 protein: CASTQQGVDEKLFF

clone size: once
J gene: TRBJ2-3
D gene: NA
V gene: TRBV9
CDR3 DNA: TGTGCCAGCAGCGTTCGCCCGGGAGATACGCAGTATTTT
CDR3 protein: CASSVRPGDTQYF

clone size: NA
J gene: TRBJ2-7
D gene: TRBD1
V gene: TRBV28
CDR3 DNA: TGTGCCAGCAGTTCCGGACAGGACCACGAGCAGTACTTC
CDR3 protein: CASSSGQDHEQYF

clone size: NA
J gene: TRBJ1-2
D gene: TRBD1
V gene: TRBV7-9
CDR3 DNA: TGTGCCAGCAGCTTAGAGGGGGACAGAGCTAACTATGGCTACACCTTC
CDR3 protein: CASSLEGDRANYGYTF

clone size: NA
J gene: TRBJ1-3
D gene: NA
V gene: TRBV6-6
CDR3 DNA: TGTGCCAGCAGCATTCACATCTCTGGAAACACCATATATTTT
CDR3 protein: CASSIHISGNTIYF

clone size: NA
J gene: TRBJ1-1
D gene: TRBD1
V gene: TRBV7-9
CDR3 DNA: TGTGCCAGCAACCCCCTGGAGGGGGCCGAAGCTTTCTTT
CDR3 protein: CASNPLEGAEAFF

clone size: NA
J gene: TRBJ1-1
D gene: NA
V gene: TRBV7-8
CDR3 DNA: TGTGCCAGCAGCGAAGTGAGGGGGAGACTCAACACTGAAGCTTTCTTT
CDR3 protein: CASSEVRGRLNTEAFF

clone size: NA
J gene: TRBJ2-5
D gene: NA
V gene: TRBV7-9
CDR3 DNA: TGTGCCAGCAGCTTAAGACGAGGAGAAGGCGCAGAGACCCAGTACTTC
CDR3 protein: CASSLRRGEGAETQYF

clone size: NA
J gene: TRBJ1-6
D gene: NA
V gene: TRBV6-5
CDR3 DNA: TGTGCCAGCGAAACAGGTGGGAATTCACCCCTCCACTTT
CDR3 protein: CASETGGNSPLHF

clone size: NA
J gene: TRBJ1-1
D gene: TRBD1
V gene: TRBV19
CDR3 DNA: TGTGCCAGTACCCGAAATACAGGGGGCACTGAAGCTTTCTTT
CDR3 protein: CASTRNTGGTEAFF

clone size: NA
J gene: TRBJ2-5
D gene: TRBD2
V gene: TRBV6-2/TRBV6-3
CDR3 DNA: TGTGCCAGCAGTTACTATGCGACTGTACTAGCGGGTCAAGAGACCCAGTACTTC
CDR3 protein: CASSYYATVLAGQETQYF

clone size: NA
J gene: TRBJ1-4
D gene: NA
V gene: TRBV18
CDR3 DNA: TGTGCCAGCTCCCAAGGTGCGGGGTTAAAGGAAAAACTGTTTTTT
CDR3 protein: CASSQGAGLKEKLFF

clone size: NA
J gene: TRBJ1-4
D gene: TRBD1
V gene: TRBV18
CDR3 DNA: TGTGCCAGCTCCCCCCAGGGGGCGCGTAATGAAAAACTGTTTTTT
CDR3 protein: CASSPQGARNEKLFF

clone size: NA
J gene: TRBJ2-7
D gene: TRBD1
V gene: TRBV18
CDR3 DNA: TGTGCCAGCTCACAACAGGGGGCGGCATCCGAGCAGTACTTC
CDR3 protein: CASSQQGAASEQYF

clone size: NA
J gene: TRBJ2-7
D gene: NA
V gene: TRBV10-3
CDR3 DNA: TGTGCCATCAGTGACCTCTCGTACGAGCAGTACTTC
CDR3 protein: CAISDLSYEQYF

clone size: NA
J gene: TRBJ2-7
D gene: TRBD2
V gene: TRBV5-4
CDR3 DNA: TGTGCCAGCAGCTTTAAGGGCGGGAGGTACGAGCAGTACTTC
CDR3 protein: CASSFKGGRYEQYF

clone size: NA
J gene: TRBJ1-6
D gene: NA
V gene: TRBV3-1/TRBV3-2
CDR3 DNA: TGTGCCAGCAGCCAAGAACATCAGGGTATCTCACCCCTCCACTTT
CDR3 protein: CASSQEHQGISPLHF

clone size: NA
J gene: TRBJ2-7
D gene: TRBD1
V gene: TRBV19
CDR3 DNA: TGTGCCAGTAGTATGGCGGGACAGGATTACTACGAGCAGTACTTC
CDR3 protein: CASSMAGQDYYEQYF

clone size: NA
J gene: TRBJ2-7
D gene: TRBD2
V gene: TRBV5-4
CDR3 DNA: TGTGCCAGCAGCTTTTGGACTAGCGGCTACGAGCAGTACTTC
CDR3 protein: CASSFWTSGYEQYF

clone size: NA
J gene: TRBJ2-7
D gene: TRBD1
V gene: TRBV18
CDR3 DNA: TGTGCCAGCTCACTTGTTTCTGGACAGGGGGCTGGGTACGAGCAGTACTTC
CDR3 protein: CASSLVSGQGAGYEQYF

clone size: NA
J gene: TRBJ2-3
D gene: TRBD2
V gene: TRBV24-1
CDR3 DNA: TGTGCCACCAGTGACCCCGTCACTAGCGGGAGGAGATATTGGACAGATACGCAGTATTTT
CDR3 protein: CATSDPVTSGRRYWTDTQYF

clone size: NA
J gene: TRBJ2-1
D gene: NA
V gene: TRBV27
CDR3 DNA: TGTGCCAGCAGACCTAGCGACAGCTCCTACAATGAGCAGTTCTTC
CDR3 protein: CASRPSDSSYNEQFF

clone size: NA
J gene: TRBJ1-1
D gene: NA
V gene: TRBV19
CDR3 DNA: TGTGCCAGTGTGGGTGGGCAGAACACTGAAGCTTTCTTT
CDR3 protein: CASVGGQNTEAFF

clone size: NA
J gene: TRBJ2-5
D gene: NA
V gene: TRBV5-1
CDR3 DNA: TGCGCCAGCAGCCCGAGCGCGGGCCCCGGGCAAGAGACCCAGTACTTC
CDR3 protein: CASSPSAGPGQETQYF

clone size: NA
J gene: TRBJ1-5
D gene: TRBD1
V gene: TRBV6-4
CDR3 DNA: TGTGCCAGCCCCGGAGGACAGGGCTCGGTGAATCAGCCCCAGCATTTT
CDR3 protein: CASPGGQGSVNQPQHF

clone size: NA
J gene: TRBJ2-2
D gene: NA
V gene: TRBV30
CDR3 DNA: TGTGCCTGGATATTCTACACCGGGGAGCTGTTTTTT
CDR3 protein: CAWIFYTGELFF

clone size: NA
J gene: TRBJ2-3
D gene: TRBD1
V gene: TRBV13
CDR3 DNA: TGTGCCAGCAGCTCCTGGACAGGGATACACACAGATACGCAGTATTTT
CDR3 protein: CASSSWTGIHTDTQYF

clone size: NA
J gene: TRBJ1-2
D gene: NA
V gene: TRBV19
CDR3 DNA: TGTGCCAGTAGTATAGAACGACCGGGGGGCGATGGCTACACCTTC
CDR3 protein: CASSIERPGGDGYTF

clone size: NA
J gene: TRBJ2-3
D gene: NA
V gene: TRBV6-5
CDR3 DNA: TGTGCCAGCACCATGCCGACAGGCCGCGGGGATACGCAGTATTTT
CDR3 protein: CASTMPTGRGDTQYF

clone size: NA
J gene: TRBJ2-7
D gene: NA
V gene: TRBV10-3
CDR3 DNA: TGTGCCATCCGTGGGCTAGCAGGTACCTACGAGCAGTACTTC
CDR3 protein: CAIRGLAGTYEQYF

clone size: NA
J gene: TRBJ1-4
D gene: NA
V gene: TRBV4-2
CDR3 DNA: TGTGCCAGCAGCCAGGTTAAGGGGGCAACTAATGAAAAACTGTTTTTT
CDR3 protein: CASSQVKGATNEKLFF

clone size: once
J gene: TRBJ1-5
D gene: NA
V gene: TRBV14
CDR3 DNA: TGTGCCAGCAGCCAAGACCATTATCAGCCCCAGCATTTT
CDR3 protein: CASSQDHYQPQHF

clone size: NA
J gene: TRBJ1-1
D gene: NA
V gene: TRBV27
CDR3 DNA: TGTGCCAGCAGTTTTGGGGCAGGGGTGCGCACTGAAGCTTTCTTT
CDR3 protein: CASSFGAGVRTEAFF

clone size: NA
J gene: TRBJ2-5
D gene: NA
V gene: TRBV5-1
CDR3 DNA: TGCGCCAGCAGCTTGGACCAGGCCGTAGTCGAGACCCAGTACTTC
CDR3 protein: CASSLDQAVVETQYF

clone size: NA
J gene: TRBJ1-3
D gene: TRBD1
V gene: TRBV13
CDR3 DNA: TGTGCCAGCAGTTCAGGACAGGCCTTTGGAAACACCATATATTTT
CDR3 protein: CASSSGQAFGNTIYF

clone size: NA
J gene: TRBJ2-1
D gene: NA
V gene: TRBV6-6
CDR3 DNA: TGTGCCAGCAGTTCCCGGGACTTGTACAATGAGCAGTTCTTC
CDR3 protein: CASSSRDLYNEQFF

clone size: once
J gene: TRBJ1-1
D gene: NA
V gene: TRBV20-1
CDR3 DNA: TGCGGACGCGGGGCCCGCACTGAAGCTTTCTTT
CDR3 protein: CGRGARTEAFF

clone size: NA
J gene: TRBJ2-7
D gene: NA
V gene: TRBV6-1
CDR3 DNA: TGTGCCAGCAGTGAAGGACAGAATTACGAGCAGTACTTC
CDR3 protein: CASSEGQNYEQYF

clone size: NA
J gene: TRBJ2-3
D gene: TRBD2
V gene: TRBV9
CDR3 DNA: TGTGCCAGCAGCGTAGTAAATGCGGGAGGCACAGATACGCAGTATTTT
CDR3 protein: CASSVVNAGGTDTQYF

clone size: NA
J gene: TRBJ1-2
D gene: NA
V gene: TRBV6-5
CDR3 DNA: TGTGCCAGCAGTTACTCGATTATGGGGGGCTATGGCTACACCTTC
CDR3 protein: CASSYSIMGGYGYTF

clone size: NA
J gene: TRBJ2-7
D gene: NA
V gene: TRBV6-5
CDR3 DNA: TGTGCCAGCAGTCGGGCGGGGGCGCGCGAGCAGTACTTC
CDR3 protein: CASSRAGAREQYF

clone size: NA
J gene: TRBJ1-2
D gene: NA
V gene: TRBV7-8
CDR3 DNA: TGTGCCAGCAGCTTAATGACAGACTATGGCTACACCTTC
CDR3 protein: CASSLMTDYGYTF

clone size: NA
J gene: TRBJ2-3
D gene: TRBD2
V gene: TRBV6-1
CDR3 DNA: TGTGCCAGCAGTGAAACAACTAGCGGGAGGACCTACACAGATACGCAGTATTTT
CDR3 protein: CASSETTSGRTYTDTQYF

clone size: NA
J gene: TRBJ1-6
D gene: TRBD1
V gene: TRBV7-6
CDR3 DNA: TGTGCCAGCAGCCGGACAGGGCCTAATTCACCCCTCCACTTT
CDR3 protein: CASSRTGPNSPLHF

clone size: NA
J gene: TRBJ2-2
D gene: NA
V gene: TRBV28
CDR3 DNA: TGTGCCAGCAGTCTTAGCACCGGGGAGCTGTTTTTT
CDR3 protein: CASSLSTGELFF

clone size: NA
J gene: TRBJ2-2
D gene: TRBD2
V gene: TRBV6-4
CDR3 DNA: TGTGCCAGCAGTGACTTAGCGGGGCTCACCGGGGAGCTGTTTTTT
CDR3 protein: CASSDLAGLTGELFF

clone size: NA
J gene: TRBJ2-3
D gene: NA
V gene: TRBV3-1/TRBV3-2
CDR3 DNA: TGTGCCAGCAGCCAACCCGGGGGGCTCACAGATACGCAGTATTTT
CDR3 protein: CASSQPGGLTDTQYF

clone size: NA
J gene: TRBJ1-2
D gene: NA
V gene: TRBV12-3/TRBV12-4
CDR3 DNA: TGTGCCAGCAGTCGAGGACAGTTCTATGGCTACACCTTC
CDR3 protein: CASSRGQFYGYTF

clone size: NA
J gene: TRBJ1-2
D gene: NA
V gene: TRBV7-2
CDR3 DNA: TGTGCCAGCAGCTCGATCTTAAATACAGGCGTCGGCTACACCTTC
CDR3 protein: CASSSILNTGVGYTF

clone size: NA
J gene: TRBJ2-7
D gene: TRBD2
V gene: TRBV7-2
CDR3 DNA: TGTGCCAGCAGCGACCCTACGGGACTAGCGGGCGGCGAGCAGTACTTC
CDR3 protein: CASSDPTGLAGGEQYF

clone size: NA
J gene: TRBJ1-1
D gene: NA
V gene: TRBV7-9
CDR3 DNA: TGTGCCAGCAGTCAAACGTCGTTCAGGCAACAACTGAACACTGAAGCTTTCTTT
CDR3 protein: CASSQTSFRQQLNTEAFF

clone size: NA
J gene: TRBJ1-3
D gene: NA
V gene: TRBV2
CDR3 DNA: TGTGCCAGCAGAAGGGGTTTGGGAAACACCATATATTTT
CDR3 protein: CASRRGLGNTIYF

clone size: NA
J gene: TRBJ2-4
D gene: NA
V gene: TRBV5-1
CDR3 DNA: TGCGCCAGCAGCATCGACAGAAACCTAGCCAAAAACATTCAGTACTTC
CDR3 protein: CASSIDRNLAKNIQYF